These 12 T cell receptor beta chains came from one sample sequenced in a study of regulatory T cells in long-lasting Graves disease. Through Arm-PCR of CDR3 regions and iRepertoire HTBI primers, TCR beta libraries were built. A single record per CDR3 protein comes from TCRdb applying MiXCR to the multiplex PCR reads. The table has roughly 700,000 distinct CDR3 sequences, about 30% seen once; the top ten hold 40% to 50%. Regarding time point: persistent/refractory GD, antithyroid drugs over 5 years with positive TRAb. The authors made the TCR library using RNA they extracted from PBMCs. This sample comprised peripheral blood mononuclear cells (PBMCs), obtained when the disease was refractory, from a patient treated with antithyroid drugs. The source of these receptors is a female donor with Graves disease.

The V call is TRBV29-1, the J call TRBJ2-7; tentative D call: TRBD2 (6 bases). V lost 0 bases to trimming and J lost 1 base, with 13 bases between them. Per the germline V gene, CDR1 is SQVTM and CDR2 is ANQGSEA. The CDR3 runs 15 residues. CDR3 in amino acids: CSVEDRRASSYEQYF. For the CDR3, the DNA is TGCAGCGTTGAAGATAGGAGGGCTTCGTCCTACGAGCAGTACTTC.

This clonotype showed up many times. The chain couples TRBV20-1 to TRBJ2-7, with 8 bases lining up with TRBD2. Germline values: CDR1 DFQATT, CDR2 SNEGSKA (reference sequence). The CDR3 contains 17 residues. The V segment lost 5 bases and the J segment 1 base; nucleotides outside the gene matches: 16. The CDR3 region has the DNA TGCAGTGCTTCATCGGTGTCCAGGACTAGCAGTTCCTACGAGCAGTACTTC. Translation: CSASSVSRTSSSYEQYF.

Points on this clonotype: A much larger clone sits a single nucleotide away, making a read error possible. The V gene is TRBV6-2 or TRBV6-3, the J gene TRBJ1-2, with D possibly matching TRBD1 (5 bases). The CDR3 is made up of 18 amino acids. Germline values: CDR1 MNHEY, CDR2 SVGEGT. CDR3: CASSHSLGDRKRHRGYTF. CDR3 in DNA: TGTGCCAGCAGTCACTCCCTCGGGGACCGAAAACGCCATCGTGGCTACACCTTC.

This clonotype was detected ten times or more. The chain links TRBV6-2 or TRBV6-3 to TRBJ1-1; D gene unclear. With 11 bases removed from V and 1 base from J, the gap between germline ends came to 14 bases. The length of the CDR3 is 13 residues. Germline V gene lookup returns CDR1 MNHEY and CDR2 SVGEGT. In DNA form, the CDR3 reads TGTGCCGCCCGACGGGGTAAGAACACTGAAGCTTTCTTT. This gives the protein CAARRGKNTEAFF.

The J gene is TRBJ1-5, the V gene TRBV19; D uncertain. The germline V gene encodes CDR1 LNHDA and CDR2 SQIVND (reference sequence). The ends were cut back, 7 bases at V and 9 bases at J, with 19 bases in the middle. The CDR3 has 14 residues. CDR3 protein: CASTPFDGKLPQHF. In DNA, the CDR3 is TGTGCCAGTACCCCCTTTGATGGTAAACTGCCCCAGCATTTT.

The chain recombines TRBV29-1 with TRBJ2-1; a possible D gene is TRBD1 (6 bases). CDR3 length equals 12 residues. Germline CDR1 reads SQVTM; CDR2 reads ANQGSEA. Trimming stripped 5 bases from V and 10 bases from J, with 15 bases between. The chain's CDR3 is CSVPGDTYEQFF. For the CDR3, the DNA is TGCAGCGTTCCAGGGGACACTTACGAGCAGTTCTTC.

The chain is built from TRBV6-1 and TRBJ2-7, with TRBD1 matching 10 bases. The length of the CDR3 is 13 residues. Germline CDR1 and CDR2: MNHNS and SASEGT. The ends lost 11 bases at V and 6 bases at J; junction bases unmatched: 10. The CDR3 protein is CACTRDRGIEQYF. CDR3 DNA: TGTGCCTGCACCCGGGACAGGGGAATCGAGCAGTACTTC.

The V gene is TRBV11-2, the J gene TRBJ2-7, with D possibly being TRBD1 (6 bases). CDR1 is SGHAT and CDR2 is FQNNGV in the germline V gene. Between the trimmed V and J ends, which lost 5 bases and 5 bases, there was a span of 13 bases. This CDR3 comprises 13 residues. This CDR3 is CASSPRGLHEQYF. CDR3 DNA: TGTGCCAGCAGCCCCAGGGGCCTCCACGAGCAGTACTTC.

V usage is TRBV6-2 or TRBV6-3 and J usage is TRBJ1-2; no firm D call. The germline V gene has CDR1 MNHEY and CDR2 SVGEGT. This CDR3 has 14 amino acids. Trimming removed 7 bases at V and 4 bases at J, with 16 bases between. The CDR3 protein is CASTPVTWSYGYTF. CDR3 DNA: TGTGCCAGCACCCCCGTGACGTGGAGCTATGGCTACACCTTC.

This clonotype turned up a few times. The CDR3 DNA reads TGCAGTGCTAGAGCTGTGGGGACTAGCGGGAGGGGAGAGCAGTACTTC. Its translation is CSARAVGTSGRGEQYF. The chain is built from TRBV20-1 and TRBJ2-7; TRBD2 agrees at 16 bases. The length of the CDR3 is 16 residues. With V trimmed by 1 base and J by 7 bases, 7 bases remained unmatched. In germline, CDR1 is DFQATT, CDR2 SNEGSKA (reference sequence).

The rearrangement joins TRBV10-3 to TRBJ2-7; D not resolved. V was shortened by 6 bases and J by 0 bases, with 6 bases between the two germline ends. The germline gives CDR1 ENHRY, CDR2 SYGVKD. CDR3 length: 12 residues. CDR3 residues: CAIRDVSYEQYF. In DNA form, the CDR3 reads TGTGCCATCAGGGACGTCTCCTACGAGCAGTACTTC.

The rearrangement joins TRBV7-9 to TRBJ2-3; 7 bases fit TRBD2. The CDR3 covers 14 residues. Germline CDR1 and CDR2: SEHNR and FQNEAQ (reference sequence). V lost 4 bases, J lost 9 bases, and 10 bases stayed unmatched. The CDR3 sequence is CASSSTLGGGTQYF. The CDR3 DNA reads TGTGCCAGCAGCTCCACCCTCGGGGGAGGGACGCAGTATTTT.